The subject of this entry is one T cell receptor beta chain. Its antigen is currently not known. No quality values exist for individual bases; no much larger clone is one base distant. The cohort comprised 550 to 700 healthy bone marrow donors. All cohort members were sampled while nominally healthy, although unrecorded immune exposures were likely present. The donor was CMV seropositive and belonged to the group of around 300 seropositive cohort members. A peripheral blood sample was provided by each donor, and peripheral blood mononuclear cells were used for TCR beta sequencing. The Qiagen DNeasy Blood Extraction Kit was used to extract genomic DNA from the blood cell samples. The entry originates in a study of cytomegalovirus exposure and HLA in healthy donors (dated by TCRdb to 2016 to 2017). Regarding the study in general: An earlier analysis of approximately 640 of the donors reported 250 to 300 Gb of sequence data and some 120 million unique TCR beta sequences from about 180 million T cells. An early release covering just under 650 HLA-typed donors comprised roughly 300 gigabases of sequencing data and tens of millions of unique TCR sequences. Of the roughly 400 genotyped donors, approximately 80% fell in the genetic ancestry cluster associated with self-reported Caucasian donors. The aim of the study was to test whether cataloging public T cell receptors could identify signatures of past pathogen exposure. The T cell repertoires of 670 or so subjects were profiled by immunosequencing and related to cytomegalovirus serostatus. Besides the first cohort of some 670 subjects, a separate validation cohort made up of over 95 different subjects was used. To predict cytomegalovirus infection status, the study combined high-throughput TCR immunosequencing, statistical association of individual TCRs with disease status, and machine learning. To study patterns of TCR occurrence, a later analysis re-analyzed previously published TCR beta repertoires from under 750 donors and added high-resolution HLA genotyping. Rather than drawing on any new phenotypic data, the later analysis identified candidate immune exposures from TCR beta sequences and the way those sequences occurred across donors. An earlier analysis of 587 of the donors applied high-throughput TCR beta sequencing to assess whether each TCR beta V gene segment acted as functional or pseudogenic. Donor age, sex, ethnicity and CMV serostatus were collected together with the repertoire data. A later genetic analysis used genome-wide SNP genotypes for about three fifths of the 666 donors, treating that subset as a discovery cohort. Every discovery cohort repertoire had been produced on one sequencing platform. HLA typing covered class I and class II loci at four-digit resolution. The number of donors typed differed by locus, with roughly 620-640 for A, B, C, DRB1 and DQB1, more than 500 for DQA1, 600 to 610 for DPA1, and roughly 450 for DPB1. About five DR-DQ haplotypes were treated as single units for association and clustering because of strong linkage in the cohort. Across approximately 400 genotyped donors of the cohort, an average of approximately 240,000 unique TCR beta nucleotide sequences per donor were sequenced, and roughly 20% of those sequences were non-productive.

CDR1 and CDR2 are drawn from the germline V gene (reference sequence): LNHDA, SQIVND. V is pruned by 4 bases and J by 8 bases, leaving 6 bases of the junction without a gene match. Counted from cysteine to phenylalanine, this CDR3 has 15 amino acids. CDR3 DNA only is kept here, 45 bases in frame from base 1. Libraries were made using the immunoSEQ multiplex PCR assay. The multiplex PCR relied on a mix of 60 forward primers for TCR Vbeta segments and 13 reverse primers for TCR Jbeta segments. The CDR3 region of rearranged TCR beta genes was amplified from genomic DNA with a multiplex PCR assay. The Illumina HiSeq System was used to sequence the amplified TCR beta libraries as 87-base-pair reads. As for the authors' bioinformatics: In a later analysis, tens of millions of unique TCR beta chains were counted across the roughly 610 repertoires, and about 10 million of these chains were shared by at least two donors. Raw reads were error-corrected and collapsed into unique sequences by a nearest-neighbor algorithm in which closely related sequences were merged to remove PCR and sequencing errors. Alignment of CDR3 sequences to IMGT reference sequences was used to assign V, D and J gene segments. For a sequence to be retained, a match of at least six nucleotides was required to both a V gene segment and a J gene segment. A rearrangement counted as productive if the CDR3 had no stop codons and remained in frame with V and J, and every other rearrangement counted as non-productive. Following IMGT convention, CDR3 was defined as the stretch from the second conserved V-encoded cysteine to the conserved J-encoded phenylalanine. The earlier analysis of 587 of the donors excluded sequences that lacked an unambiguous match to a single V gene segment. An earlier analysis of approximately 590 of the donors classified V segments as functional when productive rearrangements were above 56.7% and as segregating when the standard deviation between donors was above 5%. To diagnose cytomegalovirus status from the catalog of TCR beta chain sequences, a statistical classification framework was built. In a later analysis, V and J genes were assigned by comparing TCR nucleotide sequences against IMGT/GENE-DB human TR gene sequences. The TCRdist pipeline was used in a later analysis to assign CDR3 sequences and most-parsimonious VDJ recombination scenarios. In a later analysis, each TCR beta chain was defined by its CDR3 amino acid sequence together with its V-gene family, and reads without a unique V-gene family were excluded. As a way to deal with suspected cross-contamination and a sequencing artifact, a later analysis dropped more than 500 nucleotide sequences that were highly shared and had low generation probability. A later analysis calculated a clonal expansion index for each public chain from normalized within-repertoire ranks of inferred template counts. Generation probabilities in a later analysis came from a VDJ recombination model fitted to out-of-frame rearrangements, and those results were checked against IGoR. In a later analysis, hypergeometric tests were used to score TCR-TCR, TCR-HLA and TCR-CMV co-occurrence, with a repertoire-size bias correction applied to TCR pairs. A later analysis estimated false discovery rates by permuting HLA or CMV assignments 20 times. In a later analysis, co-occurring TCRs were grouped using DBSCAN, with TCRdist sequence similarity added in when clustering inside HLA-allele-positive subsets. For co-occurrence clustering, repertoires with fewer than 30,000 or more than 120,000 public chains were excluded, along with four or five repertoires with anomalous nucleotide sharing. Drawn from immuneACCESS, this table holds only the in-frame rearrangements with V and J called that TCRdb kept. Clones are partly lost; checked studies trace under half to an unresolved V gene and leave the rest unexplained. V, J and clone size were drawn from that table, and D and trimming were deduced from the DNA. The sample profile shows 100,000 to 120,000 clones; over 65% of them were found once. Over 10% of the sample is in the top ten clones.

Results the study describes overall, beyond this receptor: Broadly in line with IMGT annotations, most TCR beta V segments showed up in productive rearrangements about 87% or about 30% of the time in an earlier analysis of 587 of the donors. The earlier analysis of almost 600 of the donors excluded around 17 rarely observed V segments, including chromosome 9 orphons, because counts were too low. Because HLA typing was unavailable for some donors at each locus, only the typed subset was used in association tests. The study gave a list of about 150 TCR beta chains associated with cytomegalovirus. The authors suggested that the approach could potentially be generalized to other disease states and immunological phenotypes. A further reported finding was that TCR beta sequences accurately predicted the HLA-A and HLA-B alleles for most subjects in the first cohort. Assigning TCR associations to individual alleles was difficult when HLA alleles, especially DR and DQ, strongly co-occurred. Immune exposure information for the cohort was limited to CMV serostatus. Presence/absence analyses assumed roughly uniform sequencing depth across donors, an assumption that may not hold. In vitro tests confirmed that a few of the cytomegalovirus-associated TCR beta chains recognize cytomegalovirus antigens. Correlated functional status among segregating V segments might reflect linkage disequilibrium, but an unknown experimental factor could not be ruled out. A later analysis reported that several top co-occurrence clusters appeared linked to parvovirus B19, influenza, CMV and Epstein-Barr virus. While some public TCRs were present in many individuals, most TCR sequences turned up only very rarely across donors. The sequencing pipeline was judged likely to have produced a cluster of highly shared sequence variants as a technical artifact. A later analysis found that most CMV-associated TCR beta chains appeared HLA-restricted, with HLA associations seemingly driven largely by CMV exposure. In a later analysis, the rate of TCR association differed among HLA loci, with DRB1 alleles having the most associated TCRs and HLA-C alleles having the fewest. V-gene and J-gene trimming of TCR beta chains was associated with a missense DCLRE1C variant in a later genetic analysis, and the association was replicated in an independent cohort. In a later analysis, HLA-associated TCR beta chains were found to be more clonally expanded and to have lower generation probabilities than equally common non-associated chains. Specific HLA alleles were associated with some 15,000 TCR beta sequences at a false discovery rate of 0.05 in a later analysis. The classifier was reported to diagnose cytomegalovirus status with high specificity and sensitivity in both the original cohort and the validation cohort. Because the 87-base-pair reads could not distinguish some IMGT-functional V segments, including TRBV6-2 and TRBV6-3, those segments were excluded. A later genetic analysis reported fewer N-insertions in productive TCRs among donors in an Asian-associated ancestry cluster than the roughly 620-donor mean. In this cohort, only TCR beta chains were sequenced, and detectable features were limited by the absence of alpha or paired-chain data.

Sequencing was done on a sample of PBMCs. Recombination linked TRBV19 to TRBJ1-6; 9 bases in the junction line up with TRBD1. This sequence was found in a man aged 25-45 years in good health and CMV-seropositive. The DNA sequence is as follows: TGTGCCAGTAGTAATCTCGGACAGGGGTATTCACCCCTCCACTTT. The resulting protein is CASSNLGQGYSPLHF.